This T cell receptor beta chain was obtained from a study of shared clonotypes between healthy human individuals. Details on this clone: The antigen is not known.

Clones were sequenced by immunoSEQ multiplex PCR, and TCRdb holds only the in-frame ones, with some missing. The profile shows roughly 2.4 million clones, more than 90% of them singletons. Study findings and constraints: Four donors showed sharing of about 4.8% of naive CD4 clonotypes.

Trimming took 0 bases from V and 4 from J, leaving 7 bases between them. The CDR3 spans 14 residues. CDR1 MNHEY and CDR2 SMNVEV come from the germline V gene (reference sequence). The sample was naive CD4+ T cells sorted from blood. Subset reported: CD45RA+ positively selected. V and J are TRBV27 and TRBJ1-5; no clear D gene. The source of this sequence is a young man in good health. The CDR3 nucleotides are TGTGCCAGCAGTTTATCACAGCTAAATCAGCCCCAGCATTTT. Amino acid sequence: CASSLSQLNQPQHF.